This TCR beta chain was observed in a study of control samples from healthy donors and cancer patients. This clone has a handful of counts. Some clones are missing from TCRdb's copy, which holds only in-frame ones; the method was immunoSEQ multiplex PCR. The sample holds approximately 170,000 clones, around 90% seen once. The trim removed 0 bases at V and 7 bases at J, leaving 8 bases unmatched. The CDR3 contains 16 residues. Germline values: CDR1 SGHKS, CDR2 YYEKEE (reference sequence). The clonotype comes from a woman between 25 and 40 years old in good health. Sequenced: blood. V usage is TRBV5-5 and J usage is TRBJ1-5; TRBD1 matches 9 bases. The CDR3 loop reads CASSLAGTGYLQPQHF. CDR3 nucleotide sequence: TGTGCCAGCAGCTTGGCCGGGACAGGGTATCTCCAGCCCCAGCATTTT.